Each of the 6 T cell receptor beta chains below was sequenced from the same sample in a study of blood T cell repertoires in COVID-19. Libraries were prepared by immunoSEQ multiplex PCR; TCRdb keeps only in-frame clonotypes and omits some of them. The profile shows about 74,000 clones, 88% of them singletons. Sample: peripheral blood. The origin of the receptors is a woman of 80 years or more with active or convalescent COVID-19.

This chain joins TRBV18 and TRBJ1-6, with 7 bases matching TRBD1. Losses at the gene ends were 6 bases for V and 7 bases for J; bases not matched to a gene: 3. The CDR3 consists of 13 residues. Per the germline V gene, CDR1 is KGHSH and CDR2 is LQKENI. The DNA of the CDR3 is TGTGCCAGCTCCGGACAGGTCAATTCACCCCTCCACTTT. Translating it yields CASSGQVNSPLHF.

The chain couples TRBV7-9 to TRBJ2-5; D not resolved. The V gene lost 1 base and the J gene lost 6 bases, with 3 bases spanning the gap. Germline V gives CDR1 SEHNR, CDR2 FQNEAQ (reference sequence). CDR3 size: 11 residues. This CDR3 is CASSLGQTQYF. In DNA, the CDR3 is TGTGCCAGCAGCTTAGGGCAGACCCAGTACTTC.

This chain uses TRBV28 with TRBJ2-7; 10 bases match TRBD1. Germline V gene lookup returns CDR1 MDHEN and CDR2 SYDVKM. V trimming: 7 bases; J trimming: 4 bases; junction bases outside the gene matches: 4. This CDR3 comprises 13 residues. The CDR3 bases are TGTGCCAGCAACCCGGGACAGGGGTACGAGCAGTACTTC. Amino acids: CASNPGQGYEQYF.

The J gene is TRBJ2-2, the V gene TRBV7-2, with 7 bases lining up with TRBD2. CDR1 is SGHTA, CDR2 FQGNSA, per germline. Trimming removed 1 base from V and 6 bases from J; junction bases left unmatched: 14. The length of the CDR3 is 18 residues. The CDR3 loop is CASSLVPTREGKAGELFF. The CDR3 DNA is TGTGCCAGCAGCTTAGTTCCCACTAGGGAGGGGAAGGCCGGGGAGCTGTTTTTT. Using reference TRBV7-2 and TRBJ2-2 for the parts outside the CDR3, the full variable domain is GAGVSQSPSNKVTEKGKDVELRCDPISGHTALYWYRQSLGQGLEFLIYFQGNSAPDKSGLPSDRFSAERTGGSVSTLTIQRTQQEDSAVYLCASSLVPTREGKAGELFFGEGSRLTVL.

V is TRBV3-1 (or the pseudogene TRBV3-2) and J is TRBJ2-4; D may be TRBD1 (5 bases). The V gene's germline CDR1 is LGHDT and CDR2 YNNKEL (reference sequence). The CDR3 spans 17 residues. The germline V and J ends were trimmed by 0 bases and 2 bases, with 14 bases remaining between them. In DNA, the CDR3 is TGTGCCAGCAGCCAAGAGGGTAAGGGGATAACCAAAAACATTCAGTACTTC. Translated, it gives CASSQEGKGITKNIQYF.

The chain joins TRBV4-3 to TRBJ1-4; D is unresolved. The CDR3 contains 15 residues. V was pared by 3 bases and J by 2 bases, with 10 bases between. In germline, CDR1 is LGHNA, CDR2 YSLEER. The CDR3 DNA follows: TGCGCCAGCAGCCAGTCAGGTGCTACTAATGAAAAACTGTTTTTT. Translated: CASSQSGATNEKLFF.